A selection of T cell receptor beta chains follows, all from one sample in a study of shared T cell receptors in the human thymus. Clones were sequenced by immunoSEQ multiplex PCR, and TCRdb holds only the in-frame ones, with some missing. The sample includes tens of thousands of clones, over 90% seen only once; the top ten take less than 0.04%. The sequenced material came from thymocytes. These TCRs come from a human donor. Each CDR3 is given with its conserved first and last residue. The D gene is left open where the match is weak. Clone size is stated in some rows and not others, as once, few, many or a class when expanded.

clone size	D gene	V gene	J gene	CDR3 DNA	CDR3 protein
NA	NA	TRBV19	TRBJ1-2	TGTGCCAGCTTGCCGAGAGGATCACCCTTCTATGGCTACACCTTC	CASLPRGSPFYGYTF
NA	TRBD1	TRBV7-2	TRBJ2-1	TGTGCCAGCAGCTTAATTCAGGGGGCGCGATCATCAAAGCGTGAGCAGTTCTTC	CASSLIQGARSSKREQFF
NA	NA	TRBV5-4	TRBJ1-1	TGTGCCAGCAGCTTGGATTGGGGGGCGCCTCACACTGAAGCTTTCTTT	CASSLDWGAPHTEAFF
NA	TRBD1	TRBV4-3	TRBJ1-2	TGCGCCAGCAGCCAAGATTGGGACAGTCTAAACTATGGCTACACCTTC	CASSQDWDSLNYGYTF
once	NA	TRBV6-1	TRBJ2-1	TGTGCCAGCATTACGGGGGGCCCCTACAATGAGCAGTTCTTC	CASITGGPYNEQFF
NA	TRBD2	TRBV4-2	TRBJ2-6	TGTGCCAGCAGCCTCCTAGCGGGGGTGTGCTCTGGGGCCAACGTCCTGACTTTC	CASSLLAGVCSGANVLTF
NA	NA	TRBV19	TRBJ2-1	TGTGCCAGTAGTATTAGGGTCGTTAATGAGCAGTTCTTC	CASSIRVVNEQFF
NA	NA	TRBV25-1	TRBJ2-7	TGTGCCAGCAGTTCATCCCCACTTTCGGACAGACCGAACTACGAGCAGTACTTC	CASSSSPLSDRPNYEQYF
NA	NA	TRBV11-1	TRBJ2-1	TGTGCCAGCAGCCGCCGGGACTTTAACAATGAGCAGTTCTTC	CASSRRDFNNEQFF
NA	NA	TRBV14	TRBJ2-3	TGTGCCAGCAGCCAACTACAGGGATGGCCCGACAGAGCGTCAAGGCTGTCCCCCACAGATACGCAGTATTTT	CASSQLQGWPDRASRLSPTDTQYF
NA	NA	TRBV7-2	TRBJ1-3	TGTGCCAGCAGCTTACCTGGGATCGGGGGGTATTCTGGAAACACCATATATTTT	CASSLPGIGGYSGNTIYF
NA	TRBD1	TRBV5-5	TRBJ2-7	TGTGCCAGCAGCTTGGAAGACAGGGTTTACGAGCAGTACTTC	CASSLEDRVYEQYF
NA	NA	TRBV19	TRBJ1-5	TGTGCCACTAACAGGGCGGGGCAGCCCCAGCATTTT	CATNRAGQPQHF
few	NA	TRBV27	TRBJ1-6	TGTGCCAGCAGTTCCCGGAACCCGATGGACGGGGACCCCCTCCACTTT	CASSSRNPMDGDPLHF
NA	TRBD2	TRBV20-1	TRBJ2-1	TGCAGTCTGACTAGCGGGGGGGAGCAGTTCTTC	CSLTSGGEQFF
NA	TRBD1	TRBV5-1	TRBJ1-2	TGCGCCAGCAGCTTTTCCGGGACAGGCGTCTATGGCTACACCTTC	CASSFSGTGVYGYTF
NA	NA	TRBV7-6	TRBJ2-5	TGTGCCAGCAGCTTCTGTGAAGAGACCCAGTACTTC	CASSFCEETQYF
NA	NA	TRBV5-1	TRBJ2-5	TGCGCCAGCAGCGCCGGACGGAGGCAAGAGACCCAGTACTTC	CASSAGRRQETQYF